The T cell receptor beta chain under discussion was sequenced for a study of blood T cell repertoires in COVID-19. The wider study: COVID-19 samples, acute and convalescent, were from the United States, Italy and Spain. Nucleic acid was either cDNA or gDNA, and it came from T cells, B-cell-depleted T cells, or PBMCs.

Some clones are missing from TCRdb's copy, which holds only in-frame ones; the method was immunoSEQ multiplex PCR. The profile shows approximately 230,000 clones, approximately 90% of them singletons. Seattle patients were enrolled while actively infected and followed longitudinally. V dropped 4 bases and J dropped 5; count of bases not matched to a gene: 7. The CDR3 has 14 residues. The germline gives CDR1 LGHDT, CDR2 YNNKEL (reference sequence). J is TRBJ2-5 and V is TRBV3-1 (or the pseudogene TRBV3-2); 7 bases align to TRBD2. The receptor was derived from a woman aged 25 to 39 with COVID-19, enrolled during active disease. Specimen: peripheral blood. Here the CDR3 reads CASSPRLAWETQYF. As DNA, the CDR3 is TGTGCCAGCAGCCCCAGACTAGCTTGGGAGACCCAGTACTTC.